This T cell receptor (beta chain) comes out of a study of blood T cell repertoires in COVID-19. Libraries were prepared by immunoSEQ multiplex PCR; TCRdb keeps only in-frame clonotypes and omits some of them. This repertoire shows approximately 350,000 clones, roughly 90% found once; its top ten account for about 6.7%. CDR1 MNHNS and CDR2 SASEGT come from the germline V gene. V was clipped by 2 bases and J by 5 bases; unmatched bases: 3. The CDR3 loop spans 13 amino acids. What was sequenced was peripheral blood. The receptor was derived from a woman aged 65 to 85 with COVID-19, enrolled during active disease. This sequence joins TRBV6-1 and TRBJ2-7; TRBD1 matches at 7 bases. The CDR3 region is CASSEKDRDEQYF. The CDR3 DNA reads as TGTGCCAGCAGTGAAAAAGACAGGGACGAGCAGTACTTC.